The entry below describes one T cell receptor beta chain. The data derive from a study of blood T cell repertoires in COVID-19. For the study at large: The analysed material was cDNA or gDNA that came from T cells, B-cell-depleted T cells, or PBMCs.

Unmatched junction bases numbered 10, after V lost 4 bases and J lost 0 bases. Germline assignment: CDR1 SGHVS and CDR2 FQNEAQ. There are 18 residues in the CDR3. Per the original methods: The assay estimated nucleated cells by amplifying reference gene primers. Libraries were prepared by immunoSEQ multiplex PCR; TCRdb keeps only in-frame clonotypes and omits some of them. The V and J calls and clone size come from that table; D and trimming were worked out from the DNA. The sample carries some 250,000 clones, 88% recorded once. This chain links TRBV7-8 with TRBJ2-3, with TRBD2 matching over 10 bases. The clonotype was recovered from a woman aged 25-40 years with acute or convalescent COVID-19. The sequencing sample was made of peripheral blood. The CDR3 reads CASSSPSGRASSTDTQYF. The DNA for the CDR3 is TGTGCCAGCAGCTCCCCCAGCGGGAGGGCCTCTAGCACAGATACGCAGTATTTT.